The TCR beta chain described here comes from a study of blood T cell repertoires in COVID-19. The protocol was immunoSEQ multiplex PCR, while the TCRdb copy is restricted to in-frame clones and leaves out a portion. The repertoire consists of 150,000 to 200,000 clones, with around 86% occurring once and the leading ten covering about 0.95%. The CDR3 contains 13 residues. The V gene's germline CDR1 is MNHEY and CDR2 SVGAGI. Trimming at V came to 10 bases and at J to 2 bases, leaving 6 bases not matched to a gene. V gene TRBV6-5 combines with J gene TRBJ1-2; 8 nucleotides line up with TRBD1. This receptor was taken from a man aged 18-30 years with acute or convalescent COVID-19. Sequencing was carried out using peripheral blood. The CDR3 DNA reads as TGTGCCACCCGGACAGGGCCAAACTATGGCTACACCTTC. It yields the protein CATRTGPNYGYTF.